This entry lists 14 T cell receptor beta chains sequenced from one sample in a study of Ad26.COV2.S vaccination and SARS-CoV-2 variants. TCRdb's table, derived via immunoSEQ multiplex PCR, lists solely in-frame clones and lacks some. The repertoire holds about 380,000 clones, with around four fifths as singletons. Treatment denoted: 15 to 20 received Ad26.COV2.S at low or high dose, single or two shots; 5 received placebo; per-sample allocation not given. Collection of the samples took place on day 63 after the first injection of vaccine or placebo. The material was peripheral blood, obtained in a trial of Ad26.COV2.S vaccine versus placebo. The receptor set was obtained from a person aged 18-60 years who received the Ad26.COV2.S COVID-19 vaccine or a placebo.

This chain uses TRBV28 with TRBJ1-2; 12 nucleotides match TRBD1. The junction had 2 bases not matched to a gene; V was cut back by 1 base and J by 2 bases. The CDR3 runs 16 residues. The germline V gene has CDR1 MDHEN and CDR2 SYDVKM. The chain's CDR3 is CASSLFGTGGNYGYTF. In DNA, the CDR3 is TGTGCCAGCAGTTTATTCGGGACAGGGGGCAACTATGGCTACACCTTC.

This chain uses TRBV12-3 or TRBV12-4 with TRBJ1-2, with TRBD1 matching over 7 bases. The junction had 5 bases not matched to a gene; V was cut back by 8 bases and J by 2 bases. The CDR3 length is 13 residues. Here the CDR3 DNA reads TGTGCCAGCGCACGGGACAGCAACTATGGCTACACCTTC. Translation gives CASARDSNYGYTF.

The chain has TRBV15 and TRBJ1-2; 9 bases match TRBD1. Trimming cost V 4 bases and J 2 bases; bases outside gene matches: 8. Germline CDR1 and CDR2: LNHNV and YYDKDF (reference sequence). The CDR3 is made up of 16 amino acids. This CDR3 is CATSTPPGTGNYGYTF. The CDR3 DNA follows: TGTGCCACCAGCACCCCTCCTGGGACAGGGAACTATGGCTACACCTTC.

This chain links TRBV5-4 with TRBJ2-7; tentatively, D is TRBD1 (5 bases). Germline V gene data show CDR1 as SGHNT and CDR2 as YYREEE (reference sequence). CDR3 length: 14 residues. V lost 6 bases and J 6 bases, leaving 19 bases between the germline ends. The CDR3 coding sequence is TGTGCCAGCAATCAGTATGGCCCAGGGTTCGAGCAGTACTTC. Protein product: CASNQYGPGFEQYF.

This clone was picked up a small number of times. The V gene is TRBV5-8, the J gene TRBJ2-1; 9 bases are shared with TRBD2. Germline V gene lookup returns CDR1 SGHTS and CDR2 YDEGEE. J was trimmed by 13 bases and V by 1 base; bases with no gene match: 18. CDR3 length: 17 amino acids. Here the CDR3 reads CASSLSPYPLRGGPQFF. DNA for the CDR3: TGTGCCAGCAGCTTGAGCCCCTACCCTTTGCGGGGGGGGCCTCAGTTCTTC.

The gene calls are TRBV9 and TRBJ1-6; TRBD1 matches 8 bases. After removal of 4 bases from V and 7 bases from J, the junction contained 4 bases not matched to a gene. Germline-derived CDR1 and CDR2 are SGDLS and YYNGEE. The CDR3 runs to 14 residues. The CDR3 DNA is TGTGCCAGCAGCCTCCGACAGGGGAATTCACCCCTCCACTTT. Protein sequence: CASSLRQGNSPLHF.

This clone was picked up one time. This chain's CDR3 is CASSRIGGSTSYEQYF. Here the CDR3 DNA reads TGCGCCAGCAGCCGAATAGGGGGCTCAACCTCCTACGAGCAGTACTTC. The chain combines TRBV5-1 with TRBJ2-7, with 7 bases fitting TRBD1. The germline V gene has CDR1 SGHRS and CDR2 YFSETQ. The CDR3 length is 16 residues. J was trimmed by 0 bases and V by 4 bases; bases with no gene match: 10.

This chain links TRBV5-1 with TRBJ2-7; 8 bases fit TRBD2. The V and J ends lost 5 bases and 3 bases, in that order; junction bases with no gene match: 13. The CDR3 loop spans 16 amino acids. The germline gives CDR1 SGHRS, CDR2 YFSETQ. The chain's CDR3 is CASRRETGGRDYEQYF. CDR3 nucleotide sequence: TGCGCCAGCAGACGGGAGACGGGAGGGCGAGACTACGAGCAGTACTTC.

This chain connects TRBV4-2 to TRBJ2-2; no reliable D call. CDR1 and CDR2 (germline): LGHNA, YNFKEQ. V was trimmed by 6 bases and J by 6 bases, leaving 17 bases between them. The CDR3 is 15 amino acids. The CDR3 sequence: CASSPSLLLAGELFF. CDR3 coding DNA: TGTGCCAGCAGTCCATCGCTACTGCTCGCCGGGGAGCTGTTTTTT.

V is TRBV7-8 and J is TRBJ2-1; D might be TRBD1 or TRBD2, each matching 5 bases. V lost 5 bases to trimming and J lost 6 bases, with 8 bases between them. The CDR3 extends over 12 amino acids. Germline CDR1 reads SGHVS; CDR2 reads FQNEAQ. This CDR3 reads CASSQGTNEQFF. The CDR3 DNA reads TGTGCCAGCAGCCAAGGGACCAATGAGCAGTTCTTC.

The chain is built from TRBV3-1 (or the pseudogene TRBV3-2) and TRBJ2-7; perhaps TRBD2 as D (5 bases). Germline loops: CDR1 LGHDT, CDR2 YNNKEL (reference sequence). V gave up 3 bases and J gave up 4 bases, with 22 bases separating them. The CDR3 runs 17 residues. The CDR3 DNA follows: TGTGCCAGCAGCCATCGGGATCTCCGTGCCAGGAGGTACGAGCAGTACTTC. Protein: CASSHRDLRARRYEQYF.

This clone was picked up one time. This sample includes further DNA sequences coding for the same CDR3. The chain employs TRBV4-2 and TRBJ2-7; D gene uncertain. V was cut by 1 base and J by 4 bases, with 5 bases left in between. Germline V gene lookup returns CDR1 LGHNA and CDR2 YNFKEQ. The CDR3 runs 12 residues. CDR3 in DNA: TGTGCCAGCAGCCAAGGTCCATACGAGCAGTACTTC. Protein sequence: CASSQGPYEQYF.

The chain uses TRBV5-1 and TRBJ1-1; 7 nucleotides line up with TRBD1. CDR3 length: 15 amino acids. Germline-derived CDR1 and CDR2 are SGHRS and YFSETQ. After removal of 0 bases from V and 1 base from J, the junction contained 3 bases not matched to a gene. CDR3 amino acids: CASSLEDRENTEAFF. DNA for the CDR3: TGCGCCAGCAGCTTGGAAGACAGGGAGAACACTGAAGCTTTCTTT.

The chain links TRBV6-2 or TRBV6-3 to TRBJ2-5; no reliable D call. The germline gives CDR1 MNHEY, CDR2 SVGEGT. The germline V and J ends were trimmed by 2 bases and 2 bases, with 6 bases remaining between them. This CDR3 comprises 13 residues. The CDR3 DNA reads TGTGCCAGCAGTTACAGGGTTCAAGAGACCCAGTACTTC. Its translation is CASSYRVQETQYF.